These 30 T cell receptor beta chains originate from one sample sequenced in a study of control samples from healthy donors and cancer patients. Sequenced by immunoSEQ multiplex PCR; TCRdb stores in-frame clones only, minus some. The sample yields some 130,000 clones, approximately 90% seen once. Sequenced material: blood. Every receptor here comes from a woman aged 45-60 years in good health.

The chain couples TRBV5-1 to TRBJ2-5; 10 bases are shared with TRBD1. This CDR3 is built from 15 residues. Germline V lookup: CDR1 SGHRS, CDR2 YFSETQ. The trim removed 6 bases at V and 2 bases at J, leaving 7 bases unmatched. The CDR3 is CASNSGQGLQETQYF. In DNA form, the CDR3 reads TGCGCCAGCAACTCGGGACAGGGGTTGCAAGAGACCCAGTACTTC.

This chain links TRBV19 with TRBJ2-1; D call uncertain. V lost 5 bases, J lost 5 bases, and 10 bases lay in between. Germline assignment: CDR1 LNHDA and CDR2 SQIVND (reference sequence). CDR3 length equals 13 residues. The CDR3 DNA sequence: TGTGCCAGTAGTGTGAGGATTCACAATGAGCAGTTCTTC. The encoded protein is CASSVRIHNEQFF.

V is TRBV15 and J is TRBJ2-1; the D call may be TRBD1 or TRBD2 (5 bases each). This CDR3 is built from 14 residues. Germline CDR1 and CDR2: LNHNV and YYDKDF (reference sequence). With 3 bases removed from V and 4 bases from J, the gap between germline ends came to 10 bases. CDR3 bases: TGTGCCACCAGCAGGTCCGGGACGTACAATGAGCAGTTCTTC. Amino acids: CATSRSGTYNEQFF.

The chain couples TRBV7-2 to TRBJ1-4; 8 bases fit TRBD1. This CDR3 region has 14 residues. CDR1 SGHTA and CDR2 FQGNSA come from the germline V gene. Losses at the gene ends were 5 bases for V and 6 bases for J; bases not matched to a gene: 5. CDR3 coding DNA: TGTGCCAGCAGCCCAGACAGGGGCGATGAAAAACTGTTTTTT. Its protein is CASSPDRGDEKLFF. Full variable domain (missing parts from reference TRBV7-2 and TRBJ1-4): GAGVSQSPSNKVTEKGKDVELRCDPISGHTALYWYRQSLGQGLEFLIYFQGNSAPDKSGLPSDRFSAERTGGSVSTLTIQRTQQEDSAVYLCASSPDRGDEKLFFGSGTQLSVL.

This chain links TRBV11-2 with TRBJ2-3; D possibly corresponds to TRBD1 (6 bases). Germline lookup yields CDR1 SGHAT and CDR2 FQNNGV. Trimming took 3 bases from V and 2 from J, leaving 18 bases between them. The CDR3 sequence is 17 residues long. DNA of the CDR3: TGTGCCAGCAGCTTTAGTTTTGCCGGACAGCACACAGATACGCAGTATTTT. Translation: CASSFSFAGQHTDTQYF.

The V and J genes are TRBV20-1 and TRBJ2-1; D is unresolved. The CDR3 totals 14 residues. Germline CDR1 is DFQATT and CDR2 is SNEGSKA (reference sequence). Trimming shortened V by 3 bases and J by 0 bases, and 9 bases separated the two germline ends. The CDR3 region is CSASGQDSYNEQFF. The CDR3 nucleotides read TGCAGTGCTAGTGGCCAGGACTCCTACAATGAGCAGTTCTTC.

The CDR3 nucleotides read TGTGCCTGGAGTAAGGGATCCAAGCATGGCTACACCTTC. It is translated as CAWSKGSKHGYTF. The chain recombines TRBV30 with TRBJ1-2; unclear D gene. Trimming removed 2 bases at V and 6 bases at J, with 13 bases between. Germline-derived CDR1 and CDR2 are GTSNPN and SVGIG (reference sequence). The CDR3 is 13 amino acids.

This clone has just one count. V usage is TRBV5-1 and J usage is TRBJ2-2; a weak D match, TRBD2 (5 bases). The CDR3 has 13 amino acids. Germline V gene data show CDR1 as SGHRS and CDR2 as YFSETQ. Deletions cut 2 bases from V and 3 bases from J, with 5 bases between. Here the CDR3 reads CASSFSDTGELFF. DNA of the CDR3: TGCGCCAGCAGCTTTAGCGACACCGGGGAGCTGTTTTTT.

This chain links TRBV12-3 or TRBV12-4 with TRBJ1-1, with D possibly matching TRBD1 (5 bases). V shed 3 bases and J shed 4 bases, with 9 bases lying between them. There are 13 residues in the CDR3. The CDR3 DNA follows: TGTGCCAGCAGTTTCGCAGGGCCCACTGAAGCTTTCTTT. It codes for CASSFAGPTEAFF.

This chain connects TRBV11-2 to TRBJ1-2, with D possibly being TRBD1 (6 bases). The CDR3 is 15 residues long. V was trimmed by 4 bases and J by 0 bases, leaving 12 bases between them. Germline V gene sequence: CDR1 SGHAT, CDR2 FQNNGV. The DNA for the CDR3 is TGTGCCAGCAGCTCAGACGACAGGCCTAACTATGGCTACACCTTC. Encoded protein: CASSSDDRPNYGYTF.

The chain has TRBV2 and TRBJ1-1; D perhaps matches TRBD1 (5 bases). CDR3 size: 15 residues. CDR1 is SNHLY, CDR2 FYNNEI, per germline. Trimming stripped 3 bases from V and 5 bases from J, with 16 bases between. CDR3 nucleotide sequence: TGTGCCAGCAGTGAGTTGGGAGGGGTGGGGACTGAAGCTTTCTTT. Amino acids: CASSELGGVGTEAFF.

The chain combines TRBV2 with TRBJ2-7; D ambiguous. The CDR3 runs 13 residues. Per the germline V gene, CDR1 is SNHLY and CDR2 is FYNNEI. The V gene lost 0 bases and the J gene lost 3 bases, with 6 bases spanning the gap. The CDR3, as DNA: TGTGCCAGCAGTGAAGCTTATATCTACGAGCAGTACTTC. This sequence encodes CASSEAYIYEQYF.

The gene calls are TRBV10-3 and TRBJ2-7; a weak D match, TRBD1 (6 bases). The CDR3 totals 17 residues. The V end was cut by 1 base, the J end by 1 base, with 17 bases between. Germline assignment: CDR1 ENHRY and CDR2 SYGVKD. The CDR3 DNA sequence: TGTGCCATCAGTGAGTACGGACAGCTATTATATTCCTACGAGCAGTACTTC. As protein: CAISEYGQLLYSYEQYF.

The chain employs TRBV6-4 and TRBJ2-3; D is unresolved. Germline assignment: CDR1 MRHNA and CDR2 SNTAGT. V was pared by 0 bases and J by 6 bases, with 10 bases between. This CDR3 is 14 amino acids long. The CDR3 protein is CASSDSGPGDTQYF. In DNA, the CDR3 is TGTGCCAGCAGTGACTCCGGCCCCGGGGATACGCAGTATTTT.

This clone showed up just once. This chain uses TRBV15 with TRBJ2-3; perhaps TRBD2 as D (6 bases). The ends were cut back, 0 bases at V and 6 bases at J, with 19 bases in the middle. Germline V lookup: CDR1 LNHNV, CDR2 YYDKDF (reference sequence). This CDR3 comprises 17 residues. Here the CDR3 reads CATSRDLPGSGGDTQYF. The DNA of the CDR3 is TGTGCCACCAGCAGAGATCTACCGGGGTCCGGAGGGGATACGCAGTATTTT.

The rearrangement links TRBV6-4 to TRBJ2-3, with TRBD1 matching over 8 bases. The ends lost 5 bases at V and 5 bases at J; junction bases unmatched: 15. The germline CDR1 and CDR2 sequences are MRHNA and SNTAGT. This CDR3 is built from 17 residues. The CDR3 coding sequence is TGTGCCAGCAGTCTCGCCCCCCCAGGGGGCGCGATAGATACGCAGTATTTT. This codes for CASSLAPPGGAIDTQYF.

V and J are TRBV2 and TRBJ2-3, with TRBD1 identical over 10 bases. CDR3 size: 15 residues. CDR1 and CDR2 (germline): SNHLY, FYNNEI. J lost 3 bases, V lost 0 bases, and 0 bases had no gene match. The CDR3 loop is CASSEAGQGTDTQYF. For the CDR3, the DNA is TGTGCCAGCAGTGAAGCGGGACAGGGGACAGATACGCAGTATTTT.

This chain uses TRBV7-6 with TRBJ2-1; 9 bases match TRBD2. This CDR3 has 14 amino acids. In germline, CDR1 is SGHVS, CDR2 FNYEAQ. Trimming removed 1 base from V and 7 bases from J; junction bases left unmatched: 2. The CDR3 is CASSLGTSGNEQFF. The CDR3 DNA follows: TGTGCCAGCAGCTTAGGAACTAGCGGGAATGAGCAGTTCTTC. The full variable domain, with the rest looked up from reference TRBV7-6 and TRBJ2-1, is GAGVSQSPRYKVTKRGQDVALRCDPISGHVSLYWYRQALGQGPEFLTYFNYEAQQDKSGLPNDRFSAERPEGSISTLTIQRTEQRDSAMYRCASSLGTSGNEQFFGPGTRLTVL.

The V gene is TRBV28, the J gene TRBJ2-1; no reliable D call. The germline V and J ends were trimmed by 7 bases and 0 bases, with 10 bases remaining between them. The length of the CDR3 is 14 residues. CDR1 is MDHEN, CDR2 SYDVKM, per germline. Here the CDR3 reads CASISPSSYNEQFF. CDR3 bases: TGTGCCAGCATCTCACCGAGCTCCTACAATGAGCAGTTCTTC.

The gene calls are TRBV19 and TRBJ2-7; D might be TRBD2 (5 bases). This CDR3 has 14 residues. The germline V gene encodes CDR1 LNHDA and CDR2 SQIVND (reference sequence). The ends were cut back, 6 bases at V and 4 bases at J, with 16 bases in the middle. Here the CDR3 DNA reads TGTGCCAGTAGCCGGAATCGGGGATCATACGAGCAGTACTTC. Its translation is CASSRNRGSYEQYF.

This rearrangement joins TRBV10-3 to TRBJ2-1, with 9 nucleotides matching TRBD1. Per germline, CDR1 ENHRY and CDR2 SYGVKD. The CDR3 has 15 residues. The V and J ends lost 6 bases and 6 bases, in that order; junction bases with no gene match: 9. The chain's CDR3 is CAISLPPGQGNEQFF. The CDR3 DNA is TGTGCCATCAGCTTACCCCCGGGACAGGGCAATGAGCAGTTCTTC.

The rearrangement joins TRBV10-3 to TRBJ2-2; 7 bases map to TRBD1. V was clipped by 4 bases and J by 6 bases; unmatched bases: 11. CDR3 length: 16 residues. CDR1 and CDR2 (germline): ENHRY, SYGVKD. The CDR3: CAISAGWDSESGELFF. CDR3 DNA sequence: TGTGCCATCAGTGCGGGCTGGGACAGTGAATCCGGGGAGCTGTTTTTT.

The chain joins TRBV6-5 to TRBJ2-7; TRBD1 is a possible D gene (6 bases). V was trimmed by 7 bases and J by 0 bases, leaving 10 bases between them. The CDR3 contains 13 residues. Germline V gene sequence: CDR1 MNHEY, CDR2 SVGAGI. CDR3 region: CASTPGHSYEQYF. In nucleotides, the CDR3 is TGTGCCAGCACCCCGGGACACTCCTACGAGCAGTACTTC.

This rearrangement joins TRBV19 to TRBJ2-5; TRBD2 agrees at 7 bases. The V segment lost 5 bases and the J segment 5 bases; nucleotides outside the gene matches: 11. CDR1 and CDR2 from the germline V gene are LNHDA and SQIVND (reference sequence). This CDR3 region has 15 residues. CDR3 in amino acids: CASSSSGRASETQYF. CDR3 DNA sequence: TGTGCCAGTAGTTCAAGTGGGAGGGCCTCGGAGACCCAGTACTTC.

This chain links TRBV12-3 or TRBV12-4 with TRBJ2-1; possibly TRBD2 for D (5 bases). The CDR3 length is 12 residues. Trimming removed 3 bases from V and 15 bases from J, with 15 bases in between. This CDR3 reads CASSFHGLAPFF. The CDR3 DNA reads TGTGCCAGCAGTTTTCACGGCCTAGCACCGTTCTTC.

The chain carries TRBV3-1 (or the pseudogene TRBV3-2) and TRBJ2-7; 11 bases match TRBD2. The J segment lost 0 bases and the V segment lost 4 bases, leaving 5 bases of the junction unmatched. Germline CDR1 LGHDT, CDR2 YNNKEL (reference sequence). This CDR3 comprises 16 residues. The CDR3 spells CASSLGLAGSSYEQYF. The CDR3 bases are TGTGCCAGCAGCCTTGGACTAGCGGGCAGCTCCTACGAGCAGTACTTC.

The chain has TRBV7-8 and TRBJ2-5, with 8 bases identical to TRBD2. The CDR3 extends over 12 amino acids. V lost 4 bases to trimming and J lost 5 bases; unmatched junction nucleotides: 0. The germline gives CDR1 SGHVS, CDR2 FQNEAQ. CDR3 nucleotides: TGTGCCAGCAGCTCGGGAGGGGAGACCCAGTACTTC. It encodes CASSSGGETQYF.

The chain links TRBV2 to TRBJ2-2; D is possibly TRBD2 (6 bases). V lost 4 bases and J lost 0, with 12 bases in between. This CDR3 has 16 residues. Germline V gene data show CDR1 as SNHLY and CDR2 as FYNNEI. CDR3 loop: CASSASSDPNTGELFF. CDR3 in DNA: TGTGCCAGCAGTGCCTCTAGCGACCCGAACACCGGGGAGCTGTTTTTT. Full variable domain (missing parts from reference TRBV2 and TRBJ2-2): EPEVTQTPSHQVTQMGQEVILRCVPISNHLYFYWYRQILGQKVEFLVSFYNNEISEKSEIFDDQFSVERPDGSNFTLKIRSTKLEDSAMYFCASSASSDPNTGELFFGEGSRLTVL.

V is TRBV20-1 and J is TRBJ1-5, with 7 bases lining up with TRBD1. The V gene's germline CDR1 is DFQATT and CDR2 SNEGSKA (reference sequence). The CDR3 runs 14 residues. With 3 bases clipped from V and 7 bases from J, the junction kept 9 bases outside the gene matches. The CDR3 bases are TGCAGTGCTAGTTTAGGGGGCGCCGAACAGCCCCAGCATTTT. This gives the protein CSASLGGAEQPQHF.

The chain combines TRBV10-3 with TRBJ2-7; D unresolved. Per germline, CDR1 ENHRY and CDR2 SYGVKD. Trimming pared 0 bases from V and 5 bases from J, leaving 8 bases between. The CDR3 runs to 13 residues. The CDR3 DNA reads as TGTGCCATCAGTGAGTCTCTGAGCGACGAGCAGTACTTC. Its protein is CAISESLSDEQYF.